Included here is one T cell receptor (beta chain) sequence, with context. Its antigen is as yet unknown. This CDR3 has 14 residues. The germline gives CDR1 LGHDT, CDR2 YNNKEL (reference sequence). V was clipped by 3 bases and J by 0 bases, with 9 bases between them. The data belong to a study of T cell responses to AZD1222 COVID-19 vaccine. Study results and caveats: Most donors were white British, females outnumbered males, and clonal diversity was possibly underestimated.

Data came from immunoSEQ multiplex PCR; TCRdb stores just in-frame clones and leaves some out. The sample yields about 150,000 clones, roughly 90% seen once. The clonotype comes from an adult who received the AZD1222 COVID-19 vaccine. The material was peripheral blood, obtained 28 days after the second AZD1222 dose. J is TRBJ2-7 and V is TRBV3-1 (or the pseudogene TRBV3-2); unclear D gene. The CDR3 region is CASSQQDGSYEQYF. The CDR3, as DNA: TGTGCCAGCAGCCAGCAGGACGGCTCCTACGAGCAGTACTTC.